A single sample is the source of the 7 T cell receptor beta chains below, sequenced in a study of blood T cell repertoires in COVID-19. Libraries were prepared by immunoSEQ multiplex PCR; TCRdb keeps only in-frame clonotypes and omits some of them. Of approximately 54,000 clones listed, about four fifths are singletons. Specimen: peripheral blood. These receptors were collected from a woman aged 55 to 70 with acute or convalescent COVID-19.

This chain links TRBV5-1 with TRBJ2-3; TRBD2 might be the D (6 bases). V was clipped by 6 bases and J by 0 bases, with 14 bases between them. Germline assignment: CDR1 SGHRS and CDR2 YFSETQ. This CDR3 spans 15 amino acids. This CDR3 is CASMSEGGSTDTQYF. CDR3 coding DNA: TGCGCCAGCATGTCTGAGGGAGGAAGCACAGATACGCAGTATTTT.

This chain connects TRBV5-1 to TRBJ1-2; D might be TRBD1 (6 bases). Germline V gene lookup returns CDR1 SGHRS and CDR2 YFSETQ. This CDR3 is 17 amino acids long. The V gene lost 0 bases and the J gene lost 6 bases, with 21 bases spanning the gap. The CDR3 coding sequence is TGCGCCAGCAGCTTGGATAACCTGGGACAACAGGGCGATGGCTACACCTTC. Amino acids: CASSLDNLGQQGDGYTF.

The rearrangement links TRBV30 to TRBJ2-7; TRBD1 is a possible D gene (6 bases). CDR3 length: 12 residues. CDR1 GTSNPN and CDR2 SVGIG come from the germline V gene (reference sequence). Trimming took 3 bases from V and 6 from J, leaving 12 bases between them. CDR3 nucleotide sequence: TGTGCCTGGAGCCAGGGGAAAGGCGAGCAGTACTTC. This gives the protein CAWSQGKGEQYF.

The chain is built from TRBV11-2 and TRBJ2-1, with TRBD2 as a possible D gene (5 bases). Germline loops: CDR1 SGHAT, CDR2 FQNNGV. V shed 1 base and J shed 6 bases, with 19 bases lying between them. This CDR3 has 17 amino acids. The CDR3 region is CASSLGPSGLLANEQFF. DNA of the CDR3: TGTGCCAGCAGCTTAGGGCCAAGCGGCCTGTTGGCCAATGAGCAGTTCTTC.

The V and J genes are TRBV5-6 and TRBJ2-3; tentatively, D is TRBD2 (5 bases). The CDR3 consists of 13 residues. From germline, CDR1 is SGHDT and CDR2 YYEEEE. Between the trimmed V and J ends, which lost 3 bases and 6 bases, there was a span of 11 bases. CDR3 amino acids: CASSSTSGDTQYF. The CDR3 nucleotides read TGTGCCAGCAGCTCCACTAGTGGTGATACGCAGTATTTT. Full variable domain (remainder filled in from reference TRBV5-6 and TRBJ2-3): DAGVTQSPTHLIKTRGQQVTLRCSPKSGHDTVSWYQQALGQGPQFIFQYYEEEERQRGNFPDRFSGHQFPNYSSELNVNALLLGDSALYLCASSSTSGDTQYFGPGTRLTVL.

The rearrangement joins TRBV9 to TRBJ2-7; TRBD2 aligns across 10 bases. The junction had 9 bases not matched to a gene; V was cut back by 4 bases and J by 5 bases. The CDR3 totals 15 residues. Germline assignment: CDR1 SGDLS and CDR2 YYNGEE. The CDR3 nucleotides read TGTGCCAGCAGCCGTAGCGGGAGGTTCTTTAACGAGCAGTACTTC. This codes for CASSRSGRFFNEQYF. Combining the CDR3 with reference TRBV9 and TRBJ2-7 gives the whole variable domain DSGVTQTPKHLITATGQRVTLRCSPRSGDLSVYWYQQSLDQGLQFLIQYYNGEERAKGNILERFSAQQFPDLHSELNLSSLELGDSALYFCASSRSGRFFNEQYFGPGTRLTVT.

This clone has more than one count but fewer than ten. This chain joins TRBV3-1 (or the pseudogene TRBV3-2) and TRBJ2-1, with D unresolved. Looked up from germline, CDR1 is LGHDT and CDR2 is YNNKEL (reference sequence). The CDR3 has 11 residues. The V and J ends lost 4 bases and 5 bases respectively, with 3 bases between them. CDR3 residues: CASSRDNEQFF. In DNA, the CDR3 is TGTGCCAGCAGCCGCGACAATGAGCAGTTCTTC.